Listed below are T cell receptor beta chains from one sample, sequenced in a study of T-cell reconstitution after alpha-beta-depleted transplantation in children. TCRdb independently ran MiXCR on the PCR reads; one entry per CDR3 protein. Of 530,000 or so distinct CDR3 sequences listed, 25% to 30% are singletons. The sequenced sample was PBMCs, obtained before TCRalphabeta/CD19-depleted stem cell transplant. The receptors come from a boy under two years old with Wiskott-Aldrich syndrome, due to receive a stem cell transplant. Both conserved end residues are part of each CDR3. The order of the fields is D gene, clone size, J gene, V gene, CDR3 DNA, CDR3 protein. D genes are given only for firm matches. Clone size is given for some rows only: seen once, a few or many times, or a class if the clone is expanded.

TRBD2 | . | TRBJ2-1 | TRBV3-1 | TGTGCCAGCAGTCGCGGGAGGGCAAATAATGAGCAGTTCTTC | CASSRGRANNEQFF
TRBD1 | few | TRBJ2-1 | TRBV20-1 | TGCAGTGCCCGCCGGGACAGGGCAGAAACCTACAATGAGCAGTTCTTC | CSARRDRAETYNEQFF
. | . | TRBJ1-5 | TRBV12-3/TRBV12-4 | TGTGCCAGCAGTTTTTTAGGGGGAGGGGGCAATCAGCCCCAGCATTTT | CASSFLGGGGNQPQHF
. | . | TRBJ1-5 | TRBV4-1 | TGCGCCAGCAGCCAAGTTCCGATCCGGGGCTATAGCAATCAGCCCCAGCATTTT | CASSQVPIRGYSNQPQHF
TRBD2 | few | TRBJ2-7 | TRBV20-1 | TGCAGTGCTGTGGGGACTAGGTCAACGAACGAGCAGTACTTC | CSAVGTRSTNEQYF
. | few | TRBJ1-1 | TRBV12-3/TRBV12-4 | TGTGCCAGCAGTTTAGCGGCAGGGGCGGACACTGAAGCTTTCTTT | CASSLAAGADTEAFF
. | few | TRBJ2-7 | TRBV14 | TGTGCCAGCAGCCAAGAGTCGGGACATCCCTACGAGCAGTACTTC | CASSQESGHPYEQYF
. | . | TRBJ2-1 | TRBV9 | TGTGCCAGCAGCGTCGGACGGTTCAATGAGCAGTTCTTC | CASSVGRFNEQFF
. | . | TRBJ2-7 | TRBV4-1 | TGCGCCAGCAGCCAAGATACAAGGAAGGTCGAGCAGTACTTC | CASSQDTRKVEQYF
. | . | TRBJ2-7 | TRBV20-1 | TGCAGTGCTAGAGCGGAGGCCGACTACGAGCAGTACTTC | CSARAEADYEQYF
. | few | TRBJ2-1 | TRBV3-1 | TGTGCCAGCAGCCAAACAAGCGGGCGTCAGTTCTTC | CASSQTSGRQFF
TRBD2 | . | TRBJ2-7 | TRBV20-1 | TGCAGTGCTATCCCTTTTAGCGGGAGGCCCCCCTACGAGCAGTACTTC | CSAIPFSGRPPYEQYF
TRBD1 | few | TRBJ1-5 | TRBV28 | TGTGCCAGCAGTTTAAGGGGGCCGTTGAATCAGCCCCAGCATTTT | CASSLRGPLNQPQHF
. | . | TRBJ2-7 | TRBV5-1 | TGCGCCAGCAGTTCGGTTCAGACAGGCTCCTACGAGCAGTACTTC | CASSSVQTGSYEQYF
TRBD1 | . | TRBJ2-7 | TRBV18 | TGTGCCAGCTCAGCCGCCGGGACAGGGAAAGACGAGCAGTACTTC | CASSAAGTGKDEQYF
. | . | TRBJ2-7 | TRBV6-5 | . | CASILGLAGSSYEQYF